This note documents a single TCR beta chain sequence. Its antigen is not identified. This specimen belongs to a study of cytomegalovirus exposure and HLA in healthy donors. Whole-study results and caveats: Reports indicate that TCR beta sequences accurately predicted the HLA-A and HLA-B alleles of most subjects. Altogether, around 160 TCR beta chains were recorded as cytomegalovirus-associated.

PCR amplification relied on 60 Vbeta primers (plus 13 Jbeta primers). TCRdb keeps only in-frame clones here, not all; method: immunoSEQ multiplex PCR. Here the sample spans around 150,000 clones, about 75% being singletons. In nominal health when sampled, donors likely had unrecorded immune exposures nonetheless. The length of the CDR3 is 12 residues. The chain has TRBV1 and TRBJ2-1; TRBD2, the D gene given by the table, was not confirmed from the DNA. TRBV1 represents a pseudogene. The sample comprised PBMCs. This clonotype was sampled from a male donor in good health and CMV-seronegative. DNA for the CDR3: TGCACCAGCAGCGGGGGGGACAATGAGCAGTTCTTC. Translated: CTSSGGDNEQFF.